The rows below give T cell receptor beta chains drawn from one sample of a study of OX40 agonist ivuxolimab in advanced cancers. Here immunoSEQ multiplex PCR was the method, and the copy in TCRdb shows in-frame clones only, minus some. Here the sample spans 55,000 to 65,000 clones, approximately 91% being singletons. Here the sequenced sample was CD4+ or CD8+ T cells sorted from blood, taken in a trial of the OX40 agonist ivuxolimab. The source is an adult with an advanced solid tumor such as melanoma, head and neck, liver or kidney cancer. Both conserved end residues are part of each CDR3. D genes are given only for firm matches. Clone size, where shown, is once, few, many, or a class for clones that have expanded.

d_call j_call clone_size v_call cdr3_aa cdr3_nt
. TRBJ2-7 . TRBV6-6 CASSSNDRTEQYF TGTGCCAGCAGTTCCAATGACAGAACTGAGCAGTACTTC
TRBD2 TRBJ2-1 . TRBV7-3 CASSLMGGTTYNEQFF TGTGCCAGCAGCTTAATGGGGGGGACTACCTACAATGAGCAGTTCTTC
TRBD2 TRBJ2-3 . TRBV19 CASSSKRELTDTQYF TGTGCCAGTAGTAGTAAGCGGGAGCTCACAGATACGCAGTATTTT
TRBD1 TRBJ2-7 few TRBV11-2 CASSSETGRREQYF TGTGCCAGCAGCTCAGAGACAGGGCGCAGGGAGCAGTACTTC
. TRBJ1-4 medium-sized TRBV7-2 CASSLRGTNEKLFF TGTGCCAGCAGCTTAAGGGGCACTAATGAAAAACTGTTTTTT
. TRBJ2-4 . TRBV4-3 CASSQDPSNKNIQYF TGCGCCAGCAGCCAAGATCCGAGTAACAAAAACATTCAGTACTTC
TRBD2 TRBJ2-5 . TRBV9 CASSRGAGAETQYF TGTGCCAGCAGCAGAGGGGCGGGAGCCGAGACCCAGTACTTC
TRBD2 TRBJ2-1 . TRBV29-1 CSVEEIAGNNEQFF TGCAGCGTTGAAGAGATAGCGGGCAACAATGAGCAGTTCTTC
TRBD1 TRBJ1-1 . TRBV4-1 CASSQGDQGAREAFF TGCGCCAGCAGCCAAGGGGATCAGGGGGCTAGGGAAGCTTTCTTT
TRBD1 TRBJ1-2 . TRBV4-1 CASSQPGGSGYTF TGCGCCAGCAGCCAACCAGGGGGCTCTGGCTACACCTTC
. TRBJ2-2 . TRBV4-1 CASSQDWPGLTGELFF TGCGCCAGCAGCCAAGATTGGCCAGGGCTCACCGGGGAGCTGTTTTTT
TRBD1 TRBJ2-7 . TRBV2 CASGRTGPIAYEQYF TGTGCCAGCGGAAGGACAGGGCCTATAGCCTACGAGCAGTACTTC
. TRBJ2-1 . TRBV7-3 CASSLSPGDNEQFF TGTGCCAGCAGCTTATCTCCGGGGGACAATGAGCAGTTCTTC
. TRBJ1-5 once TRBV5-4 CASSLGPTNQPQHF TGTGCCAGCAGCTTGGGCCCGACGAACCAGCCCCAGCATTTT
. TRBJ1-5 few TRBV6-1 CASSAARGNQPQHF TGTGCCAGCAGTGCTGCGCGGGGGAATCAGCCCCAGCATTTT
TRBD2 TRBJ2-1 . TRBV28 CASISLAEINEQFF TGTGCCAGCATTTCACTAGCGGAGATCAATGAGCAGTTCTTC
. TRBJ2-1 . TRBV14 CASSQDLRSEQFF TGTGCCAGCAGCCAAGATCTCCGGAGCGAGCAGTTCTTC
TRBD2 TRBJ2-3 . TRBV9 CASSAGTSGFSDTQYF TGTGCCAGCAGCGCCGGGACTAGCGGGTTTTCAGATACGCAGTATTTT
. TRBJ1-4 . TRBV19 CASSITQGPNEKLFF TGTGCCAGTAGTATCACCCAGGGTCCCAATGAAAAACTGTTTTTT
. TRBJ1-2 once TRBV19 CASSIAGNGYTF TGTGCCAGTAGTATAGCGGGTAATGGCTACACCTTC
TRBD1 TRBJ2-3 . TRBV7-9 CASSDRDRVPDTQYF TGTGCCAGCAGCGACCGGGACAGGGTTCCAGATACGCAGTATTTT
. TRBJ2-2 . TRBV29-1 CSAERAGELFF TGCAGCGCCGAGAGAGCCGGGGAGCTGTTTTTT
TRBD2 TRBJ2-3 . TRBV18 CASSKLAGEADTQYF TGTGCCAGCTCAAAATTAGCGGGAGAGGCAGATACGCAGTATTTT
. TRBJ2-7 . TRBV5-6 CASSPGFDEQYF TGTGCCAGCAGCCCGGGGTTCGACGAGCAGTACTTC
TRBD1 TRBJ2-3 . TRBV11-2 CASSTWTGSSDTQYF TGTGCCAGCAGCACCTGGACAGGATCTTCAGATACGCAGTATTTT
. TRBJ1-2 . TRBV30 CAWSVMGRGNYGYTF TGTGCCTGGAGTGTAATGGGAAGGGGGAACTATGGCTACACCTTC
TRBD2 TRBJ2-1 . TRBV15 CATSPTSGIEQFF TGTGCCACCAGTCCGACTAGCGGGATTGAGCAGTTCTTC